The next 14 T cell receptor beta chains were all read from a single sample in a study of response to subunit inactivated influenza vaccine. TCRdb itself ran the RT-PCR reads through MiXCR, one entry per CDR3 protein. The sample holds more than 700,000 distinct CDR3 sequences, roughly 20% seen once. The sample in question was PBMCs from blood, obtained more than 4 days after vaccination. The receptors shown here come from a man in his fifties who received an inactivated influenza vaccine.

This clonotype has ten or more counts. The CDR3 nucleotides read TGTGCCACCAGTGATTCGGGACAGGGGCGGATCTACGAGCAGTACTTC. Protein product: CATSDSGQGRIYEQYF. The chain recombines TRBV24-1 with TRBJ2-7; TRBD1 agrees at 10 bases. V trimming: 2 bases; J trimming: 3 bases; junction bases outside the gene matches: 6. The length of the CDR3 is 16 residues. Germline loops: CDR1 KGHDR, CDR2 SFDVKD.

CDR3 DNA sequence: TGTGCCAGCAAGGGACTAGCCCAAACTAATACGCAGTATTTT. The encoded protein is CASKGLAQTNTQYF. The rearrangement joins TRBV27 to TRBJ2-3; 9 bases fit TRBD2. V was pared by 7 bases and J by 7 bases, with 9 bases of the junction left unmatched. Germline values: CDR1 MNHEY, CDR2 SMNVEV (reference sequence). The CDR3 has 14 residues.

The rearrangement links TRBV12-3 or TRBV12-4 to TRBJ2-3; D gene ambiguous. The CDR3 is made up of 12 amino acids. The V and J ends lost 6 bases and 7 bases respectively, with 11 bases between them. The CDR3 sequence is CASSPEAYTQYF. The CDR3 bases are TGTGCCAGCAGCCCAGAGGCTTATACGCAGTATTTT.

This clonotype appeared once. This chain connects TRBV11-2 to TRBJ2-1, with D perhaps matching TRBD1 (6 bases). V lost 4 bases, J lost 0 bases, and 10 bases lay in between. CDR1 and CDR2 from the germline V gene are SGHAT and FQNNGV. The CDR3 has 15 residues. CDR3 protein: CASSYRESSYNEQFF. DNA of the CDR3: TGTGCCAGCAGCTACAGGGAAAGCTCCTACAATGAGCAGTTCTTC.

In this sample, this clonotype turned up once. Written as DNA, the CDR3 is TGCAGTGCTATCAATATTGAGAAAGAGACCCAGTACTTC. It yields the protein CSAINIEKETQYF. J is TRBJ2-5 and V is TRBV20-1; D call uncertain. The germline V and J ends were trimmed by 4 bases and 3 bases, with 12 bases remaining between them. Germline CDR1 is DFQATT and CDR2 is SNEGSKA (reference sequence). The CDR3 contains 13 residues.

The chain couples TRBV6-1 to TRBJ2-7; a possible D gene is TRBD1 (6 bases). This CDR3 is built from 14 residues. V lost 6 bases, J lost 2 bases, and 14 bases lay in between. The germline CDR1 and CDR2 sequences are MNHNS and SASEGT. The CDR3 DNA reads as TGTGCCAGCAGCCCCGATGGACAGACCTACGAGCAGTACTTC. This translates into CASSPDGQTYEQYF.

J is TRBJ1-2 and V is TRBV7-9, with D possibly matching TRBD1 (6 bases). CDR1 SEHNR and CDR2 FQNEAQ come from the germline V gene (reference sequence). The length of the CDR3 is 16 residues. Trimming removed 4 bases from V and 4 bases from J, with 19 bases in between. The CDR3 spells CASSSSSADRIYGYTF. The CDR3 DNA reads TGTGCCAGCAGCTCCTCCTCCGCGGACAGAATCTATGGCTACACCTTC.

CDR3 loop: CASSLHPTLTGELFF. The CDR3 nucleotides read TGTGCCAGCAGTTTACATCCAACACTCACCGGGGAGCTGTTTTTT. The genes are TRBV28 and TRBJ2-2, with D hard to call. The CDR3 is 15 amino acids. CDR1 and CDR2 from the germline V gene are MDHEN and SYDVKM. V lost 2 bases, J lost 4 bases, and 11 bases lay in between.

This clonotype was seen a handful of times. J is TRBJ2-1 and V is TRBV24-1, with D uncertain. Trimming cost V 3 bases and J 7 bases, with 12 bases left between them. The CDR3 sequence is 14 residues long. Germline loops: CDR1 KGHDR, CDR2 SFDVKD. Written as DNA, the CDR3 is TGTGCCACCAGTGATCTCCGGACGGCAAATGAGCAGTTCTTC. Protein product: CATSDLRTANEQFF.

Ten or more counts support this clonotype. The chain links TRBV20-1 to TRBJ2-2; 9 nucleotides line up with TRBD2. This CDR3 is built from 14 residues. Germline assignment: CDR1 DFQATT and CDR2 SNEGSKA (reference sequence). J was trimmed by 1 base and V by 3 bases; bases with no gene match: 0. The CDR3 DNA is TGCAGTGCTAGGACTAGCGGGAACACCGGGGAGCTGTTTTTT. This sequence encodes CSARTSGNTGELFF.

The chain joins TRBV6-5 to TRBJ2-7, with D unclear. Germline values: CDR1 MNHEY, CDR2 SVGAGI. Trimming took 2 bases from V and 2 from J, leaving 7 bases between them. There are 13 residues in the CDR3. In nucleotides, the CDR3 is TGTGCCAGCAGTTACCACGGACCCTACGAGCAGTACTTC. As protein: CASSYHGPYEQYF.

This clonotype was seen a handful of times. The chain joins TRBV2 to TRBJ2-3, with D perhaps TRBD2 (6 bases). From germline, CDR1 is SNHLY and CDR2 FYNNEI. There are 14 residues in the CDR3. Trimming removed 7 bases at V and 3 bases at J, with 14 bases between. CDR3 amino acids: CASKGPSVTDTQYF. DNA of the CDR3: TGTGCCAGCAAGGGGCCTAGCGTTACAGATACGCAGTATTTT.

V usage is TRBV5-1 and J usage is TRBJ2-7, with D hard to call. Looked up from germline, CDR1 is SGHRS and CDR2 is YFSETQ. This CDR3 spans 13 amino acids. V was shortened by 0 bases and J by 5 bases, with 9 bases between the two germline ends. CDR3: CASSLASWDEQYF. The CDR3 coding sequence is TGCGCCAGCAGCTTGGCCTCCTGGGACGAGCAGTACTTC.

In its sample, this clonotype was seen a few times. J is TRBJ2-3 and V is TRBV15; the match to TRBD2 covers 8 bases. With V trimmed by 8 bases and J by 9 bases, 25 bases remained unmatched. The CDR3 loop spans 18 amino acids. Germline V gives CDR1 LNHNV, CDR2 YYDKDF (reference sequence). The CDR3 DNA reads TGTGCCACCGCCCCCCCGGGGAAGGCCCTCCCGGGAGGGAGGACGCAGTATTTT. It translates to CATAPPGKALPGGRTQYF.